The rows below give T cell receptor beta chains drawn from one sample of a study of cytomegalovirus exposure and HLA in healthy donors. The method was immunoSEQ multiplex PCR; TCRdb's version includes in-frame clones alone and lacks a portion of them. Among 85,000 to 120,000 clones listed, about 70% were seen once. Source material: PBMCs. The receptors shown here come from a woman aged 45-60 years in good health and CMV-seropositive. The conserved cysteine and the conserved F or W are not part of the CDR3 here.

J gene	CDR3 length	V gene	CDR3 protein
TRBJ2-3	14	TRBV27	ASSSTGHYSTDTQY
TRBJ2-3	14	TRBV9	ASSPRESPTTDTQY
TRBJ2-7	13	TRBV7-3	ASSSSGTGGSEQY
TRBJ2-5	13	TRBV4-2	ASSQATGGGETQY
TRBJ1-4	15	TRBV5-1	ASSSGTVPGANEKLF
TRBJ2-3	12	TRBV7-2	ASDPSGGTDTQY
TRBJ1-5	14	TRBV5-6	ASSLNSGALNQPQH
TRBJ1-2	12	TRBV4-3	ASSQGLGVYGYT
TRBJ2-5	8	TRBV29-1	SAGGETQY
TRBJ2-5	12	TRBV2	ASYLRDSKETQY
TRBJ1-5	11	TRBV9	ASSVSVYQPQH
TRBJ2-6	14	TRBV2	ASGDLIISGANVLT
TRBJ1-1	12	TRBV7-2	ASSLGRGSTEAF
TRBJ2-1	13	TRBV28	ASSLAGGDYNEQF
TRBJ1-3	12	TRBV19	ASSAGTSGNTIY
TRBJ1-1	12	TRBV5-4	ASSLDSMNTEAF
TRBJ2-7	15	TRBV7-6	ASSPLGQGFAVYEQY
TRBJ1-4	9	TRBV29-1	SVVDRAKLF
TRBJ1-5	13	TRBV11-2	ASSLGDGYGQPQH
TRBJ1-2	12	TRBV5-4	ASALERATYGYT
TRBJ1-5	15	TRBV28	ASSLGDGQGVNQPQH
TRBJ2-1	11	TRBV7-3	ASSLIGRAEQF
TRBJ2-7	13	TRBV19	ASSIGLAAYYEQY
TRBJ2-6	13	TRBV30	AWGPRQRGANVLT
TRBJ2-7	14	TRBV27	ASSKFAGTGFYEQY
TRBJ1-6	13	TRBV5-1	ASSLGGQGNSPLH
TRBJ2-7	14	TRBV2	ASSVLGTEFSYEQY
TRBJ2-4	11	TRBV7-2	ASSSLAKNIQY
TRBJ1-5	14	TRBV19	ASSSGTGFSNQPQH
TRBJ2-3	11	TRBV6-5	ASRQGAAGTQY